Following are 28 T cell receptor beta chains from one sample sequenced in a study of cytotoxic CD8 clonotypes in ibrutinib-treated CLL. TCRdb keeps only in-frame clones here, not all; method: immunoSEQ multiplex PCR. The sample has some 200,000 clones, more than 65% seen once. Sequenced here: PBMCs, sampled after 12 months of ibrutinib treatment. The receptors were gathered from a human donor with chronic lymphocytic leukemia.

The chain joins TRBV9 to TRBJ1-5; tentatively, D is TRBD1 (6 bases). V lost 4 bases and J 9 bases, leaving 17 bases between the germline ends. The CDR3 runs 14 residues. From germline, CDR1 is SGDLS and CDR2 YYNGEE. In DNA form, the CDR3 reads TGTGCCAGCAGCCTAGCCGCTACAGGGCTGCCCCAGCATTTT. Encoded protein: CASSLAATGLPQHF.

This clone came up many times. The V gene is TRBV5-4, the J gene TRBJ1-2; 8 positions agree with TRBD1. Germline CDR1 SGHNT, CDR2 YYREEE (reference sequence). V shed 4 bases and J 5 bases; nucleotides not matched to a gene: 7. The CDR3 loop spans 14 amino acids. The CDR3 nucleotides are TGTGCCAGCAGCCTACCGGGACAGGAATATGGCTACACCTTC. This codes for CASSLPGQEYGYTF.

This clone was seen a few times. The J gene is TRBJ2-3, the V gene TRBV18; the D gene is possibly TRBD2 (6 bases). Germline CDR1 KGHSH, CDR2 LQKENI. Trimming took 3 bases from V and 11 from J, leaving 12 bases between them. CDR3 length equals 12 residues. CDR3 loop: CASSPEGIGQYF. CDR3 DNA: TGTGCCAGCTCACCGGAGGGGATCGGGCAGTATTTT.

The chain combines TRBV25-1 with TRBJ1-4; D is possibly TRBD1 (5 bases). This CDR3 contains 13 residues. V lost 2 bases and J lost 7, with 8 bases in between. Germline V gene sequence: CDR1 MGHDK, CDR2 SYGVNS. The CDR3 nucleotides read TGTGCCAGCAGTGAAGGGGCCAGTGAAAAACTGTTTTTT. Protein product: CASSEGASEKLFF.

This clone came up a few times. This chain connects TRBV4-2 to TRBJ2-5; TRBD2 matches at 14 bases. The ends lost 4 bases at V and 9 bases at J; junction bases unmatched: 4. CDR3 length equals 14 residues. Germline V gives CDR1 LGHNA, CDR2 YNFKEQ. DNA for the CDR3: TGTGCCAGCAGCCCAGGGACTAGCGGGAGAGCCCAGTACTTC. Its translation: CASSPGTSGRAQYF.

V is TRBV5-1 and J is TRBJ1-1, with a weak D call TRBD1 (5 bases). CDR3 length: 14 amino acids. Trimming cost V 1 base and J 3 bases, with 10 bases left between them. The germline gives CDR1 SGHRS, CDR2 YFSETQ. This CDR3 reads CASSLTGPDTEAFF. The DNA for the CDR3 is TGCGCCAGCAGCTTGACAGGCCCGGACACTGAAGCTTTCTTT.

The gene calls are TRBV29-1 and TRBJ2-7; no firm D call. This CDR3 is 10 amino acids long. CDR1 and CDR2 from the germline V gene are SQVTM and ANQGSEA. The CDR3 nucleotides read TGCCGCAAGTTGCTCTACGAGCAGTACTTC. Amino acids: CRKLLYEQYF.

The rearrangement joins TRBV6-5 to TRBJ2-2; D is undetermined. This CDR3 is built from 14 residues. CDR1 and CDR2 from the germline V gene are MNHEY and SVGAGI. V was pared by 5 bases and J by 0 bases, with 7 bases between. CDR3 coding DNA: TGTGCCAGCAGTCGGGCTGCGAACACCGGGGAGCTGTTTTTT. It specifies CASSRAANTGELFF.

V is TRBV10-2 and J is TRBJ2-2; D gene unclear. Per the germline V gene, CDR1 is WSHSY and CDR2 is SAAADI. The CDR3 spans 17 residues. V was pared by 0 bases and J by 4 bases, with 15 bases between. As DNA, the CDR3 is TGCGCCAGCAGTGAGTCGGCGGTAGGTCCCCTCACCGGGGAGCTGTTTTTT. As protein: CASSESAVGPLTGELFF.

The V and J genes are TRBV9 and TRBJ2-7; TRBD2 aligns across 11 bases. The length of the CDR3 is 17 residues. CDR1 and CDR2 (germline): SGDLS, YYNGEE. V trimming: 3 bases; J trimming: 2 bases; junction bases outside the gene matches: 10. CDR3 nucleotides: TGTGCCAGCAGCGAAAACTCCGGGACTAGCGGAACCTACGAGCAGTACTTC. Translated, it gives CASSENSGTSGTYEQYF. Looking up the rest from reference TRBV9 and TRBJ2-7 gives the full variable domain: DSGVTQTPKHLITATGQRVTLRCSPRSGDLSVYWYQQSLDQGLQFLIQYYNGEERAKGNILERFSAQQFPDLHSELNLSSLELGDSALYFCASSENSGTSGTYEQYFGPGTRLTVT.

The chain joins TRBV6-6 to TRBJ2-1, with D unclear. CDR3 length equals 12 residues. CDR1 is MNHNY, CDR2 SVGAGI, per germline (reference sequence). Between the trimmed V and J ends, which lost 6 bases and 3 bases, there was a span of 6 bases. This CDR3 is CASRANYNEQFF. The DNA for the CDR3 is TGTGCCAGCAGGGCAAACTACAATGAGCAGTTCTTC.

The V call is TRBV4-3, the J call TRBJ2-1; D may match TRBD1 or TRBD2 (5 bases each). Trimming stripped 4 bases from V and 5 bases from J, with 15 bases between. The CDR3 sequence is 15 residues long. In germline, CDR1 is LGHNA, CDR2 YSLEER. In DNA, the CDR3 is TGCGCCAGCAGCCGGACCGGGACCGACAACAATGAGCAGTTCTTC. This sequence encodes CASSRTGTDNNEQFF.

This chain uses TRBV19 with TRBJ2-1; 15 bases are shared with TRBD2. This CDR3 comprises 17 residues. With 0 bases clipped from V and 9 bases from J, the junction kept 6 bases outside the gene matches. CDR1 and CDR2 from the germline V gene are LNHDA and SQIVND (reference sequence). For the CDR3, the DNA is TGTGCCAGTAGTATAGATGGACTAGCGGGAGGGTCCGGTGAGCAGTTCTTC. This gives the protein CASSIDGLAGGSGEQFF.

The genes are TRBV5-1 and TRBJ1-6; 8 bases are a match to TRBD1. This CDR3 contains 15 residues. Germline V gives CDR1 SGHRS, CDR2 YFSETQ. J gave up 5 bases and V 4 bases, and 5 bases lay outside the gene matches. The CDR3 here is CASSKGDRNNSPLHF. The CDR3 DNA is TGCGCCAGCAGCAAGGGGGACAGGAATAATTCACCCCTCCACTTT.

The CDR3 sequence is CASSLSGLAGSEQYF. The CDR3 DNA follows: TGTGCCAGCAGCTTATCCGGACTAGCGGGATCCGAGCAGTACTTC. J is TRBJ2-7 and V is TRBV7-8; 12 positions match TRBD2. This CDR3 has 15 amino acids. Trimming took 2 bases from V and 6 from J; bases not matched to a gene: 5. CDR1 SGHVS and CDR2 FQNEAQ come from the germline V gene.

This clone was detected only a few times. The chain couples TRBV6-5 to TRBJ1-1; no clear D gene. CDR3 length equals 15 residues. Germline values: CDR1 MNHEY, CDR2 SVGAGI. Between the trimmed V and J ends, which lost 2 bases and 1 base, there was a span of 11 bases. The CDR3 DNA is TGTGCCAGCAGTTACGGGGAAGGGCCGAACACTGAAGCTTTCTTT. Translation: CASSYGEGPNTEAFF.

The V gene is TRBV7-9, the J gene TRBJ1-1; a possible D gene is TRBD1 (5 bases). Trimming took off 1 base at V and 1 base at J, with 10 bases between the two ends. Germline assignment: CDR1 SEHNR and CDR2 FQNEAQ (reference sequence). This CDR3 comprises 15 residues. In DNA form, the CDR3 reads TGTGCCAGCAGCTTAGGTCTGGGACGGAACACTGAAGCTTTCTTT. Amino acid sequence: CASSLGLGRNTEAFF.

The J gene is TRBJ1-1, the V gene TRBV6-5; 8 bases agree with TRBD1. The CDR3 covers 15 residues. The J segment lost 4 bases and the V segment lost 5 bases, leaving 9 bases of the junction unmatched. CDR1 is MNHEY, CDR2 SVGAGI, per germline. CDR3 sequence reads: CASSRYRGKTTEAFF. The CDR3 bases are TGTGCCAGCAGTCGGTACAGGGGGAAGACCACTGAAGCTTTCTTT.

The CDR3 loop reads CSVLWTSKGYEQYF. The CDR3 region has the DNA TGCAGCGTCCTTTGGACCTCCAAGGGCTACGAGCAGTACTTC. V and J are TRBV29-1 and TRBJ2-7; no clear D gene. The CDR3 spans 14 residues. The germline V gene has CDR1 SQVTM and CDR2 ANQGSEA. Trimming cost V 6 bases and J 3 bases, with 18 bases left between them.

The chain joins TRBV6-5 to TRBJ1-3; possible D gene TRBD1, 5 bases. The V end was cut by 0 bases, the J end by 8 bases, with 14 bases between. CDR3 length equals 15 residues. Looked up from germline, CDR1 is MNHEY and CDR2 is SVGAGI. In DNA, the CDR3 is TGTGCCAGCAGTTACTCCCCTGGCGGGGGAGACACCATATATTTT. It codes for CASSYSPGGGDTIYF.

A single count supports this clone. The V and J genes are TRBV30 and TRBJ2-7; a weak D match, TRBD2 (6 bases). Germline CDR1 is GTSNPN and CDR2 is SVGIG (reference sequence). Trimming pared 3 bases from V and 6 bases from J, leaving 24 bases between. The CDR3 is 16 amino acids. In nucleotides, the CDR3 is TGTGCCTGGAGACCCAATATTGGGCGGGGAGCCGGCGAGCAGTACTTC. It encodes CAWRPNIGRGAGEQYF.

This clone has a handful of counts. CDR3: CASSYRGGYTF. CDR3 nucleotides: TGTGCCAGCAGTTATCGGGGAGGCTACACCTTC. The V and J genes are TRBV6-6 and TRBJ1-2; unclear D gene. The germline CDR1 and CDR2 sequences are MNHNY and SVGAGI (reference sequence). The CDR3 is 11 amino acids. With 3 bases removed from V and 8 bases from J, the gap between germline ends came to 7 bases.

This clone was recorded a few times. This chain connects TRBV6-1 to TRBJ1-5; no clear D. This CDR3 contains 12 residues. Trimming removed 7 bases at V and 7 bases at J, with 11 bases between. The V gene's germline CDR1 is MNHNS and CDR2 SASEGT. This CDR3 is CASMGWIQPQHF. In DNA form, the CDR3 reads TGTGCCAGCATGGGGTGGATCCAGCCCCAGCATTTT.

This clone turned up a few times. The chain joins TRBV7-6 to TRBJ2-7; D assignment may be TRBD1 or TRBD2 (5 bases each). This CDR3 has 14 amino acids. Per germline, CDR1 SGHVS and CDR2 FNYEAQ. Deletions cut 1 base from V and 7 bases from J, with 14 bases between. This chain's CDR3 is CASSLGAGAGEQYF. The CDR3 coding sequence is TGTGCCAGCAGCTTAGGGGCCGGGGCAGGAGAGCAGTACTTC.

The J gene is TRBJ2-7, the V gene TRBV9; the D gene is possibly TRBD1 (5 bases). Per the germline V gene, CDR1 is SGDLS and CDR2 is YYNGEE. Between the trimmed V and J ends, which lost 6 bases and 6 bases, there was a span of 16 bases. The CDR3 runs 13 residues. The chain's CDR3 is CASTTGSLGEQYF. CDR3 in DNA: TGTGCCAGCACCACAGGTTCCCTCGGCGAGCAGTACTTC.

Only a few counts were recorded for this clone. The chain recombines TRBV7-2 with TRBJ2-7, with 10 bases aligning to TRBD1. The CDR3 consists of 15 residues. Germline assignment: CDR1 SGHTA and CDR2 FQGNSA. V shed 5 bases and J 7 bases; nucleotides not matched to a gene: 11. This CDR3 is CASSDLGTGAEEQYF. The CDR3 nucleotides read TGTGCCAGCAGCGACTTGGGGACAGGGGCGGAGGAGCAGTACTTC.

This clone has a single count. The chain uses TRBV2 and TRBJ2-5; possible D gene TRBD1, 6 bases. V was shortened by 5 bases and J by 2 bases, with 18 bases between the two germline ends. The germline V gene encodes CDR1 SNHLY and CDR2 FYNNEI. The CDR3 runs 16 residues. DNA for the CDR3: TGTGCCAGCAGTTCTCCTCCTACAGGGTTTCAAGAGACCCAGTACTTC. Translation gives CASSSPPTGFQETQYF.

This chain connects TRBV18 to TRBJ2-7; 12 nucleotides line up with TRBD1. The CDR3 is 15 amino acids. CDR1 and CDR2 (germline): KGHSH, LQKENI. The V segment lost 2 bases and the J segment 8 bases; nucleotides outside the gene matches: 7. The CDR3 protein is CASSPSGTGGGKQYF. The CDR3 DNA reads TGTGCCAGCTCACCATCCGGGACAGGGGGCGGCAAGCAGTACTTC.